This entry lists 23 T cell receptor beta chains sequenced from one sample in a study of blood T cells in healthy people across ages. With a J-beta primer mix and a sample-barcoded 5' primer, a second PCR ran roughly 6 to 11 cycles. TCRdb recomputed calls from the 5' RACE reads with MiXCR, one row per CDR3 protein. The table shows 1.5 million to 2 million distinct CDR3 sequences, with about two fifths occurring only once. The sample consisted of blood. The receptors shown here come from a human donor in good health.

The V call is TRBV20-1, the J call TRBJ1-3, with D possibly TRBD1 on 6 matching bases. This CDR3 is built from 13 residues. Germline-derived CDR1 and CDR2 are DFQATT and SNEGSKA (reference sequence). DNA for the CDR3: TGCAGCGCCAGGGAGTGGGGGCGAAACACCATATATTTT. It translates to CSAREWGRNTIYF.

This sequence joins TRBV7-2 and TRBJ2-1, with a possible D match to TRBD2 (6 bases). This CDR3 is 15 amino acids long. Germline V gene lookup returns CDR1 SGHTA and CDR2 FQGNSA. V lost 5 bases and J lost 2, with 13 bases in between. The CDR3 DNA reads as TGTGCCAGCAGCAGAAGCGGGTCAACCTACAATGAGCAGTTCTTC. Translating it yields CASSRSGSTYNEQFF.

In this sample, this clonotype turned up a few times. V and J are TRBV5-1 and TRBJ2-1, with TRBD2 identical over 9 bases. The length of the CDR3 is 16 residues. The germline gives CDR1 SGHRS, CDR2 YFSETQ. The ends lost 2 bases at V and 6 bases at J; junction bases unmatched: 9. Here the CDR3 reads CASSLAGGPLANEQFF. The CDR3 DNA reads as TGCGCCAGCAGCTTAGCGGGGGGCCCGTTGGCCAATGAGCAGTTCTTC.

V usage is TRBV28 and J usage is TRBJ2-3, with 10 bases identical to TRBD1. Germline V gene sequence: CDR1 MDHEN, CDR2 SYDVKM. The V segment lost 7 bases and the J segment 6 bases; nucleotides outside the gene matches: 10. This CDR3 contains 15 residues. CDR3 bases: TGTGCCAGCATCACCTCGACAGGGGGCGCCGATACGCAGTATTTT. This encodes CASITSTGGADTQYF.

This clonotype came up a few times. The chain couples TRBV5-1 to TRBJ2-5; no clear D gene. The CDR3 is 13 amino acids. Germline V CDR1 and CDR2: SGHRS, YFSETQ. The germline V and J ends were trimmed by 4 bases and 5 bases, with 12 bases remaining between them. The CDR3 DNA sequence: TGCGCCAGCAGCATGGACGATGTGGAGACCCAGTACTTC. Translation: CASSMDDVETQYF.

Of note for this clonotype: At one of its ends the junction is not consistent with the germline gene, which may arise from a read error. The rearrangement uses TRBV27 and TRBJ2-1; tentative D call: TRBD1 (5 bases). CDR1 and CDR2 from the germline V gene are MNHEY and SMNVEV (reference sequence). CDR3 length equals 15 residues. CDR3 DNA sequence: TGTGCCAGCAGTTTGCACAGGAGCTCCTACAATGAGCAGTTATTC. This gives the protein CASSLHRSSYNEQLF.

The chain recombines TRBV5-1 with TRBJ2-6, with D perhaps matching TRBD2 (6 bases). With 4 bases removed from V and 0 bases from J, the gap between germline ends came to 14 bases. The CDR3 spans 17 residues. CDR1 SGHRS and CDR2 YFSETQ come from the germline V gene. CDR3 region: CASSATGLISGANVLTF. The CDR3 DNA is TGCGCCAGCAGCGCGACGGGACTTATCTCTGGGGCCAACGTCCTGACTTTC.

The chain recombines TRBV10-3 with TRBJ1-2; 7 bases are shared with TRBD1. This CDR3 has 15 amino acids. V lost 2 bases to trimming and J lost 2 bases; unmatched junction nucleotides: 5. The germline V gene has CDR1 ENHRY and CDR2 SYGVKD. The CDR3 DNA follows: TGTGCCATCAGTGAGACGGACAGGAACAACTATGGCTACACCTTC. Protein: CAISETDRNNYGYTF.

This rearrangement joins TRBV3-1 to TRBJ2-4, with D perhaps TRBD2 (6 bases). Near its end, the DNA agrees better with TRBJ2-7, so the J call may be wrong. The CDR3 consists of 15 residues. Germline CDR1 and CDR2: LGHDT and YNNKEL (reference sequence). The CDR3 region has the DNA TGTGCCAGCAGCCATGTCCAAGCGGGTGTGGGCGAGCAGTACTTC. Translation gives CASSHVQAGVGEQYF.

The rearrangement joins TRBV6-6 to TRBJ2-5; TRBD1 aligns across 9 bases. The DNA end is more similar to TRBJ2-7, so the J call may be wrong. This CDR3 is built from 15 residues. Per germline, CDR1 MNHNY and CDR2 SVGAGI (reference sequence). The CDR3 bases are TGTGCCAGCAGTTACGGAGGGACAGGGTGGGACGAGCAGTACTTC. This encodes CASSYGGTGWDEQYF.

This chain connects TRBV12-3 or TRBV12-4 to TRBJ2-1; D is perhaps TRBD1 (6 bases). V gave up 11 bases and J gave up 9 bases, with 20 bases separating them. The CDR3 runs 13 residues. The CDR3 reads CADRLSQGSEQFF. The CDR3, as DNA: TGTGCCGACAGACTCTCTCAGGGGTCTGAGCAGTTCTTC.

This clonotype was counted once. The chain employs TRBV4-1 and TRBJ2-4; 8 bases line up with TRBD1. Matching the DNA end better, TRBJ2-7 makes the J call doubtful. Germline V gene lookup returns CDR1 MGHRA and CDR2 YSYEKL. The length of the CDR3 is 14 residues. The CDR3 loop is CASSLGQGWDEQYF. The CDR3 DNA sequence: TGCGCCAGCAGCCTCGGACAGGGCTGGGACGAGCAGTACTTC.

CDR3 residues: CSARSPGQGAFGYEQYF. The CDR3 DNA reads as TGCAGTGCTAGATCCCCCGGACAGGGGGCTTTCGGTTACGAGCAGTACTTC. The rearrangement uses TRBV20-1 and TRBJ2-7; 11 bases fit TRBD1. CDR1 is DFQATT, CDR2 SNEGSKA, per germline (reference sequence). The CDR3 spans 17 residues. V dropped 2 bases and J dropped 4; count of bases not matched to a gene: 13.

The CDR3 DNA is TGCAGCGTTGAAGGTCCGGGGCCCTATGGCTACACCTTC. Encoded protein: CSVEGPGPYGYTF. The chain employs TRBV29-1 and TRBJ1-2; a possible D gene is TRBD1 (5 bases). Trimming left V 1 base short and J 4 bases short, with 10 bases between. Germline assignment: CDR1 SQVTM and CDR2 ANQGSEA. The CDR3 consists of 13 residues.

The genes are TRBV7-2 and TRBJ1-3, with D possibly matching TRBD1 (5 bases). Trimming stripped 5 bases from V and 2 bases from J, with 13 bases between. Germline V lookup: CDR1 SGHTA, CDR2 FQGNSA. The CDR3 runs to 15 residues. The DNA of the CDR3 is TGTGCCAGCAGCCGGGACTTCAGTACTGGAAACACCATATATTTT. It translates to CASSRDFSTGNTIYF.

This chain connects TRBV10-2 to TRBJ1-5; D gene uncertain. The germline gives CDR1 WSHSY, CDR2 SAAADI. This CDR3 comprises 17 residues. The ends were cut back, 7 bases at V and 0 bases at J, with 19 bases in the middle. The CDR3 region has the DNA TGCGCCAGCAACCCGGGTCCGCAAGCTTATAGCAATCAGCCCCAGCATTTT. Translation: CASNPGPQAYSNQPQHF.

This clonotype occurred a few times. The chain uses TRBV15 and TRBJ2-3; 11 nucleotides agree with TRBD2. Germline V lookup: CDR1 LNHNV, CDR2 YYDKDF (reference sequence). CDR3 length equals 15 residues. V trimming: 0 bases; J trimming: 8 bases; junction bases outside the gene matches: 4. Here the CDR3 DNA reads TGTGCCACCAGCAGAGATAGCGGGGGGGCAGGTACGCAGTATTTT. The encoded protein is CATSRDSGGAGTQYF. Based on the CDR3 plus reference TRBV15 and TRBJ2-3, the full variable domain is DAMVIQNPRYQVTQFGKPVTLSCSQTLNHNVMYWYQQKSSQAPKLLFHYYDKDFNNEADTPDNFQSRRPNTSFCFLDIRSPGLGDTAMYLCATSRDSGGAGTQYFGPGTRLTVL.

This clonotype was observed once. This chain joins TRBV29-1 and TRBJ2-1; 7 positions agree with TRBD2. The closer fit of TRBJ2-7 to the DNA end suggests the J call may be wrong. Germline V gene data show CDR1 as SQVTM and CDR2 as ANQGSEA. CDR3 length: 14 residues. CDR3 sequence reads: CSVSGLESYNEQYF. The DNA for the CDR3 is TGCAGCGTCTCCGGACTAGAATCTTACAATGAGCAGTACTTC.

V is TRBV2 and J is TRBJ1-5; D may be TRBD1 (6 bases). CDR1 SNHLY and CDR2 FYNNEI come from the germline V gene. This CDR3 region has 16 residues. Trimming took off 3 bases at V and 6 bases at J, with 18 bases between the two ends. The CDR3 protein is CASSDPDSGSGQPQHF. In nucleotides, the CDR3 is TGTGCCAGCAGTGACCCGGACAGTGGGTCGGGTCAGCCCCAGCATTTT.

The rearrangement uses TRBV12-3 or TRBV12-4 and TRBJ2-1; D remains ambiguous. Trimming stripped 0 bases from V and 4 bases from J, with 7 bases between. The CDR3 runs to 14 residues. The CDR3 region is CASSLASAYNEQFF. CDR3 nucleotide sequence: TGTGCCAGCAGTTTAGCTTCAGCTTACAATGAGCAGTTCTTC.

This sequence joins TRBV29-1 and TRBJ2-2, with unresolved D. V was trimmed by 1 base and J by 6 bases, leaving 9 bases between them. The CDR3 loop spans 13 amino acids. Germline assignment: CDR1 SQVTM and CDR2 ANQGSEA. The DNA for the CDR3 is TGCAGCGTTGAAGTAGGGTTGGCCGGGGAGCTGTTTTTT. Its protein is CSVEVGLAGELFF.

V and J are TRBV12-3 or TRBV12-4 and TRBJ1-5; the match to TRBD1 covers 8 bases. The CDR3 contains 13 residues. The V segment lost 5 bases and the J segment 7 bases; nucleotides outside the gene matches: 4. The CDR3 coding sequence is TGTGCCAGCAGTGGACAGGGACGGCAGCCCCAGCATTTT. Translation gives CASSGQGRQPQHF.

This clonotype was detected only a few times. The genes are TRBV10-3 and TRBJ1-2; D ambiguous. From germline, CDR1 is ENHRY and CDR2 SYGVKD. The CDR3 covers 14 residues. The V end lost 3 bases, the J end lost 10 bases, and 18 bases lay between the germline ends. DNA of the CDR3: TGTGCCATCAGTGATTCACCCGGGGAATGGGACTACACCTTC. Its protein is CAISDSPGEWDYTF.